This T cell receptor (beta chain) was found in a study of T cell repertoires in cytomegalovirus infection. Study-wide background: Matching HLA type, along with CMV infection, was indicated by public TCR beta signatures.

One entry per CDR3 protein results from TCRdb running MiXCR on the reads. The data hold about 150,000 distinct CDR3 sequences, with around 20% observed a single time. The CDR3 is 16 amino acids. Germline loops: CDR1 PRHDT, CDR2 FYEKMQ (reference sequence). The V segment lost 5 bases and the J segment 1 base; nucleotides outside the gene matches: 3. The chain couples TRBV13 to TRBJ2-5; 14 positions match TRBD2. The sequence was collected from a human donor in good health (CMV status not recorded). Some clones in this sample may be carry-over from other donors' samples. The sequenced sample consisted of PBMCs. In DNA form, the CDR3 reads TGTGCCAGCAGCCAGACTAGCGGGGGGGTCCAAGAGACCCAGTACTTC. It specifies CASSQTSGGVQETQYF.